The 22 T cell receptor beta chains presented below share a single source sample, sequenced in a study of blood T cell repertoires in COVID-19. Profiling relied on immunoSEQ multiplex PCR, and the TCRdb table lists in-frame clones only, not all of them. Among 70,000 or so clones listed, nearly 80% were seen once. The specimen sequenced was peripheral blood. Receptors originate from a human donor in a cohort sampled during active COVID-19.

The genes are TRBV18 and TRBJ2-5; the D is unclear. The CDR3 runs 12 residues. Per germline, CDR1 KGHSH and CDR2 LQKENI. Trimming removed 1 base at V and 3 bases at J, with 3 bases between. CDR3 protein: CASSPLEETQYF. CDR3 DNA sequence: TGTGCCAGCTCACCACTAGAAGAGACCCAGTACTTC.

The rearrangement uses TRBV12-3 or TRBV12-4 and TRBJ1-1; D unresolved. The CDR3 is made up of 12 amino acids. V was cut by 5 bases and J by 6 bases, with 10 bases left in between. In nucleotides, the CDR3 is TGTGCCAGCAGTAACTCTGGGCCTGAAGCTTTCTTT. It translates to CASSNSGPEAFF.

The chain recombines TRBV5-1 with TRBJ2-7; 7 bases agree with TRBD1. The trim removed 4 bases at V and 2 bases at J, leaving 6 bases unmatched. There are 14 residues in the CDR3. From germline, CDR1 is SGHRS and CDR2 YFSETQ. In DNA form, the CDR3 reads TGCGCCAGCAGCCAGGGGACAGTAGCCTACGAGCAGTACTTC. The encoded protein is CASSQGTVAYEQYF. Variable domain in full (rest from reference TRBV5-1 and TRBJ2-7): KAGVTQTPRYLIKTRGQQVTLSCSPISGHRSVSWYQQTPGQGLQFLFEYFSETQRNKGNFPGRFSGRQFSNSRSEMNVSTLELGDSALYLCASSQGTVAYEQYFGPGTRLTVT.

V is TRBV10-3 and J is TRBJ1-6, with a possible D match to TRBD1 (6 bases). V was trimmed by 4 bases and J by 5 bases, leaving 12 bases between them. The CDR3 sequence is 15 residues long. Germline CDR1 is ENHRY and CDR2 is SYGVKD. DNA of the CDR3: TGTGCCATCAGTGGGACGGACAGACATAATTCACCCCTCCACTTT. Translating it yields CAISGTDRHNSPLHF.

Here the CDR3 DNA reads TGTGCCAGCAGTCCTGCAGGAACCACAGATACGCAGTATTTT. Its translation is CASSPAGTTDTQYF. The chain links TRBV28 to TRBJ2-3; D ambiguous. CDR3 length: 14 residues. The germline V and J ends were trimmed by 5 bases and 2 bases, with 11 bases remaining between them. The V gene's germline CDR1 is MDHEN and CDR2 SYDVKM. Based on the CDR3 plus reference TRBV28 and TRBJ2-3, the full variable domain is DVKVTQSSRYLVKRTGEKVFLECVQDMDHENMFWYRQDPGLGLRLIYFSYDVKMKEKGDIPEGYSVSREKKERFSLILESASTNQTSMYLCASSPAGTTDTQYFGPGTRLTVL.

J is TRBJ2-4 and V is TRBV11-2; TRBD2 matches at 12 bases. The CDR3 runs to 17 residues. Looked up from germline, CDR1 is SGHAT and CDR2 is FQNNGV. J lost 3 bases, V lost 3 bases, and 6 bases had no gene match. The CDR3 region has the DNA TGTGCCAGCAGCTTCCTCGGACTAGCGGGACACAAAAACATTCAGTACTTC. Amino acid sequence: CASSFLGLAGHKNIQYF.

This chain connects TRBV18 to TRBJ1-5; D unresolved. CDR1 KGHSH and CDR2 LQKENI come from the germline V gene. The V and J ends lost 2 bases and 4 bases respectively, with 24 bases between them. The CDR3 is 19 amino acids. CDR3 sequence reads: CASSPSTGLLVRVNQPQHF. CDR3 DNA sequence: TGTGCCAGCTCACCATCTACCGGACTACTTGTGAGGGTTAATCAGCCCCAGCATTTT. Based on the CDR3 plus reference TRBV18 and TRBJ1-5, the full variable domain is NAGVMQNPRHLVRRRGQEARLRCSPMKGHSHVYWYRQLPEEGLKFMVYLQKENIIDESGMPKERFSAEFPKEGPSILRIQQVVRGDSAAYFCASSPSTGLLVRVNQPQHFGDGTRLSIL.

This clone was detected a few times. V usage is TRBV15 and J usage is TRBJ1-4; TRBD1 might be the D (6 bases). Germline V gene lookup returns CDR1 LNHNV and CDR2 YYDKDF (reference sequence). V was pared by 0 bases and J by 4 bases, with 12 bases between. This CDR3 contains 16 residues. Here the CDR3 reads CATSRDGGAGNEKLFF. DNA for the CDR3: TGTGCCACCAGCAGAGATGGGGGGGCAGGTAATGAAAAACTGTTTTTT.

CDR3 sequence (DNA): TGTGCCAGCAGTCCGGGACTAGCGGGAGAGGGGGAGACCCAGTACTTC. Amino acid sequence: CASSPGLAGEGETQYF. The J gene is TRBJ2-5, the V gene TRBV28; 14 nucleotides align to TRBD2. This CDR3 spans 16 amino acids. Germline V gives CDR1 MDHEN, CDR2 SYDVKM. Trimming cost V 5 bases and J 5 bases; bases outside gene matches: 7.

The chain uses TRBV4-1 and TRBJ2-7; possibly TRBD1 for D (6 bases). This CDR3 is built from 16 residues. V lost 0 bases, J lost 7 bases, and 19 bases lay in between. Germline V lookup: CDR1 MGHRA, CDR2 YSYEKL. For the CDR3, the DNA is TGCGCCAGCAGCCAAGATCTGGGGGCGCGGTCAAGAGAGCAGTACTTC. This codes for CASSQDLGARSREQYF.

The chain joins TRBV19 to TRBJ2-3, with no clear D. The CDR3 consists of 14 residues. Germline lookup yields CDR1 LNHDA and CDR2 SQIVND (reference sequence). Trimming removed 5 bases from V and 2 bases from J, with 11 bases in between. The CDR3 DNA is TGTGCCAGTAGTCTGACCGGGTCCACAGATACGCAGTATTTT. Amino acid sequence: CASSLTGSTDTQYF. Full variable domain (outside the CDR3, taken from reference TRBV19 and TRBJ2-3): DGGITQSPKYLFRKEGQNVTLSCEQNLNHDAMYWYRQDPGQGLRLIYYSQIVNDFQKGDIAEGYSVSREKKESFPLTVTSAQKNPTAFYLCASSLTGSTDTQYFGPGTRLTVL.

This chain connects TRBV19 to TRBJ1-4; D is perhaps TRBD1 (6 bases). This CDR3 has 14 residues. Trimming shortened V by 5 bases and J by 6 bases, and 13 bases separated the two germline ends. The germline V gene has CDR1 LNHDA and CDR2 SQIVND (reference sequence). CDR3 coding DNA: TGTGCCAGTAGTGTCGGGACATCCGATGAAAAACTGTTTTTT. Protein product: CASSVGTSDEKLFF.

In its sample, this clone was seen many times. V usage is TRBV6-1 and J usage is TRBJ2-6; D remains ambiguous. This CDR3 is 15 amino acids long. V was pared by 3 bases and J by 0 bases, with 6 bases between. CDR1 is MNHNS, CDR2 SASEGT, per germline. The CDR3 region has the DNA TGTGCCAGCAGTGAGGAGTTCTCTGGGGCCAACGTCCTGACTTTC. Amino acids: CASSEEFSGANVLTF.

The chain uses TRBV18 and TRBJ2-3, with unresolved D. From germline, CDR1 is KGHSH and CDR2 LQKENI. Between the trimmed V and J ends, which lost 0 bases and 4 bases, there was a span of 8 bases. The CDR3 contains 14 residues. CDR3 DNA: TGTGCCAGCTCACCACCGAGCGACGCAGATACGCAGTATTTT. It translates to CASSPPSDADTQYF.

V gene TRBV5-4 combines with J gene TRBJ2-2; TRBD2 agrees at 7 bases. The V segment lost 7 bases and the J segment 1 base; nucleotides outside the gene matches: 7. The germline CDR1 and CDR2 sequences are SGHNT and YYREEE (reference sequence). The CDR3 consists of 15 residues. CDR3 sequence: CASGQKRENTGELFF. The CDR3 coding sequence is TGTGCCAGCGGGCAAAAGCGGGAGAACACCGGGGAGCTGTTTTTT.

This rearrangement joins TRBV5-1 to TRBJ1-6; D is unresolved. Germline V lookup: CDR1 SGHRS, CDR2 YFSETQ. This CDR3 region has 14 residues. V was pared by 7 bases and J by 5 bases, with 13 bases between. The DNA of the CDR3 is TGCGCCAGCCGTCCGGGGATCGATAATTCACCCCTCCACTTT. This codes for CASRPGIDNSPLHF.

J is TRBJ2-7 and V is TRBV10-2; D may be TRBD2 (7 bases). This CDR3 has 14 amino acids. Germline V gene lookup returns CDR1 WSHSY and CDR2 SAAADI. The V end lost 4 bases, the J end lost 9 bases, and 19 bases lay between the germline ends. CDR3 region: CASSALLREGGQYF. The CDR3 nucleotides read TGCGCCAGCAGTGCGTTATTGAGGGAGGGGGGGCAGTACTTC.

V is TRBV27 and J is TRBJ2-2; TRBD2 agrees at 10 bases. V lost 6 bases and J lost 2; bases outside the gene matches: 6. The CDR3 extends over 16 amino acids. CDR1 and CDR2 from the germline V gene are MNHEY and SMNVEV (reference sequence). The CDR3, as DNA: TGTGCCAGCAGCCCTAGCGGGAGAGGAAACACCGGGGAGCTGTTTTTT. It yields the protein CASSPSGRGNTGELFF.

The rearrangement joins TRBV9 to TRBJ2-3; 8 bases line up with TRBD2. The V gene's germline CDR1 is SGDLS and CDR2 YYNGEE. The CDR3 has 16 amino acids. Unmatched junction bases numbered 7, after V lost 2 bases and J lost 2 bases. CDR3 DNA: TGTGCCAGCAGCGTGGTTAGCGGGGCCCCCACAGATACGCAGTATTTT. It encodes CASSVVSGAPTDTQYF.

This clone was found once. This rearrangement joins TRBV7-8 to TRBJ1-3, with 9 bases aligning to TRBD1. V was pared by 1 base and J by 5 bases, with 15 bases of the junction left unmatched. The CDR3 is 19 residues long. Germline V lookup: CDR1 SGHVS, CDR2 FQNEAQ. CDR3 nucleotide sequence: TGTGCCAGCAGCTTAGGGGTCCTGGTACAGGGGGCGAGAAGAAACACCATATATTTT. This sequence encodes CASSLGVLVQGARRNTIYF.

The sample holds one count of this clone. This chain joins TRBV10-1 and TRBJ2-5; 11 bases agree with TRBD1. Germline loops: CDR1 WNHNN, CDR2 SYGVQD (reference sequence). After removal of 3 bases from V and 4 bases from J, the junction contained 4 bases not matched to a gene. The CDR3 extends over 15 amino acids. This CDR3 reads CASSEGQGAGETQYF. In DNA form, the CDR3 reads TGCGCCAGCAGTGAAGGACAGGGGGCTGGAGAGACCCAGTACTTC.

This chain joins TRBV27 and TRBJ1-1; a weak D match, TRBD1 (5 bases). This CDR3 contains 15 residues. Germline V gene sequence: CDR1 MNHEY, CDR2 SMNVEV (reference sequence). V lost 5 bases to trimming and J lost 0 bases, with 13 bases between them. The CDR3 is CASSKWGGMNTEAFF. CDR3 coding DNA: TGTGCCAGCAGTAAGTGGGGGGGAATGAACACTGAAGCTTTCTTT.